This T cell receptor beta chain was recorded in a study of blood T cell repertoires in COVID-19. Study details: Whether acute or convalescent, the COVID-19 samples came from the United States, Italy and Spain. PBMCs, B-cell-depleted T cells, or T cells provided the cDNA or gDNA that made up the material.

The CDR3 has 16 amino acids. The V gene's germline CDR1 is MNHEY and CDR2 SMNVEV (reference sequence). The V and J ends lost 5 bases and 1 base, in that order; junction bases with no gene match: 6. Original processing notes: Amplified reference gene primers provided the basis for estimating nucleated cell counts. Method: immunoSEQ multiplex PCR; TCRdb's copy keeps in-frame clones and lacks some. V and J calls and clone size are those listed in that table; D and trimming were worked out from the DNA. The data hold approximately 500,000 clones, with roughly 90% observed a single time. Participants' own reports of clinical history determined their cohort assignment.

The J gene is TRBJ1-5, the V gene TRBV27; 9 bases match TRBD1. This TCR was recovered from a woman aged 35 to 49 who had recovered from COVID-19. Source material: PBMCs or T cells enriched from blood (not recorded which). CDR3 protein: CASSPRTGVSNQPQHF. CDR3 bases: TGTGCCAGCAGTCCCCGGACAGGGGTGAGCAATCAGCCCCAGCATTTT.